This T cell receptor beta chain was captured in a study of sequential checkpoint blockade in melanoma. The wider study: Arm A got nivolumab then ipilimumab; arm B the reverse, 1:1. Maintenance nivolumab came after either treatment sequence.

V lost 0 bases to trimming and J lost 6 bases; unmatched junction nucleotides: 7. CDR3 size: 16 residues. Germline CDR1 SGDLS, CDR2 YYNGEE. Described treatment: randomized to nivolumab then ipilimumab (arm A) or the reverse (arm B). No patient had prior DNA-damaging chemotherapy. Assay: immunoSEQ multiplex PCR; the TCRdb copy retains only in-frame clones and omits some. Among tens of thousands of clones, less than 90% were seen once, and the ten largest hold 22%. This receptor was obtained from a human donor with melanoma. Sequences were derived from CD8+ T cells sorted from blood (inferred from file names), sampled from a patient given nivolumab and ipilimumab in sequence. The V and J genes are TRBV9 and TRBJ2-3; 10 nucleotides agree with TRBD2. The CDR3 sequence: CASSVVGSGGRDTQYF. The CDR3 bases are TGTGCCAGCAGCGTAGTTGGTAGCGGGGGGCGTGATACGCAGTATTTT.